Described below is a single T cell receptor (beta chain) sequence and its context. Antigen: not known. The assay was immunoSEQ multiplex PCR, and TCRdb's table has in-frame clones only and misses some. The table has some 80,000 clones, about 85% seen once. This sample is part of a study of a mutant IDH1 vaccine in newly diagnosed glioma. The time point here: week 23, last vaccination. Each dose of the vaccine consisted of 300 ug of mutant IDH1 20-mer peptide, with topical imiquimod. The sample was PBMCs, taken from a glioma patient whose treatment included an IDH1 peptide vaccine. This receptor was taken from a woman in her forties or fifties with glioma.

The CDR3 spells CASSLARAGSDQETQYF. The CDR3 DNA follows: TGCGCCAGCAGCTTGGCTCGAGCGGGCTCAGACCAAGAGACCCAGTACTTC. This chain connects TRBV5-1 to TRBJ2-5; possibly TRBD2 for D (6 bases). Trimming took off 0 bases at V and 0 bases at J, with 15 bases between the two ends. The CDR3 is made up of 17 amino acids. Per germline, CDR1 SGHRS and CDR2 YFSETQ.